This T cell receptor (beta chain) was sequenced during a study of blood T cell repertoires in COVID-19. V lost 3 bases and J 2 bases, leaving 15 bases between the germline ends. Germline lookup yields CDR1 SGHVS and CDR2 FNYEAQ. The CDR3 has 16 residues. Using immunoSEQ multiplex PCR, the repertoire was profiled, and TCRdb retains in-frame clones only, with some absent. This sample has 150,000 to 200,000 clones, with around 77% found just once. The chain is built from TRBV7-6 and TRBJ2-3; D call uncertain. The TCR originated in a man aged 55 to 70 with active or convalescent COVID-19. The sequenced sample consisted of peripheral blood. The CDR3 DNA sequence: TGTGCCAGCAGCTTCACCGAGCGCCAAGACACAGATACGCAGTATTTT. The encoded protein is CASSFTERQDTDTQYF.